The present T cell receptor beta chain was sequenced within a study of cytomegalovirus exposure and HLA in healthy donors. Study conclusions and caveats: HLA allele associations emerged for under 20,000 TCR beta sequences in a later analysis, at 0.05 false discovery rate. TCR beta chain V- and J-gene trimming was linked, in a later analysis, to a missense variant in DCLRE1C.

There are a few counts of this clone. The antigen is undetermined. The CDR3 runs 10 residues. The germline V gene encodes CDR1 SQVTM and CDR2 ANQGSEA. The V gene lost 4 bases and the J gene lost 6 bases, with 4 bases spanning the gap. PCR primers comprised 60 Vbeta and 13 Jbeta primers. Produced via immunoSEQ multiplex PCR; TCRdb's table is partial and in-frame only. The sample yields tens of thousands of clones, around 70% seen once. The TCR was taken from a woman in her 30s in good health and CMV-seronegative. Sequencing input: PBMCs. The rearrangement uses TRBV29-1 and TRBJ2-1; D call uncertain. CDR3 in amino acids: CSVGGNEQFF. CDR3 sequence (DNA): TGCAGCGTTGGCGGCAATGAGCAGTTCTTC.